This T cell receptor (beta chain) was recorded in a study of breast tumors, draining lymph nodes, adjacent tissues. Overall study findings and caveats: Data only fit, rather than demonstrated, lymph node origin of most tumor T cells. Luminal-like breast cancer showed significantly greater tumor-nontumor repertoire similarity than basal-like breast cancer did. Tumors had less TCR diversity than lymph nodes, more than nontumor tissue. Findings are consistent with lymph node origin and intratumoral expansion of most tumor T cells.

V lost 6 bases and J lost 6, with 15 bases in between. Per the germline V gene, CDR1 is SNHLY and CDR2 is FYNNEI. The CDR3 totals 15 residues. TCRdb redid the calling of the multiplex PCR reads with MiXCR, one entry per CDR3 protein. The sample has 200,000 or so distinct CDR3 sequences, over 25% seen once. This clonotype appeared many times. As yet, its antigen is unknown. The lymph nodes were axillary draining lymph nodes from breast cancer patients. The sample taken for sequencing was axillary lymph node tissue. This rearrangement joins TRBV2 to TRBJ1-6; a possible D gene is TRBD1 (5 bases). The clonotype was recovered from a female donor with breast cancer. Some clones in this sample may be carry-over from other donors' samples. CDR3 nucleotide sequence: TGTGCCAGCAGGGGTGCTGGGGCCAGTAATTCACCCCTCCACTTT. Protein: CASRGAGASNSPLHF.